This T cell receptor beta chain was obtained from a study of blood T cell repertoires in COVID-19. Study-wide background: COVID-19 samples collected from the United States, Italy and Spain covered acute and convalescent phases. The cDNA or gDNA used as material had been derived from T cells, B-cell-depleted T cells, or PBMCs.

Original data processing: From reference gene primer amplification, estimates of nucleated cell counts were derived. Assay used: immunoSEQ multiplex PCR; TCRdb lists only in-frame clones, some missing. V and J calls and clone size are those listed in that table; D and trimming were worked out from the DNA. Of roughly 170,000 clones listed, about 80% are singletons. The CDR3 is made up of 14 amino acids. Trimming took 1 base from V and 0 from J, leaving 6 bases between them. Germline V gene data show CDR1 as KGHSH and CDR2 as LQKENI. This receptor was obtained from a human donor in a cohort sampled during active COVID-19. The chain is built from TRBV18 and TRBJ2-5, with D maybe TRBD1 (6 bases). The sequenced sample consisted of peripheral blood. The CDR3 coding sequence is TGTGCCAGCTCACCACGGACAGACCAAGAGACCCAGTACTTC. It specifies CASSPRTDQETQYF.